The 4 T cell receptor beta chains given below trace back to one sample, sequenced in a study of T cells expressing NK-cell markers. TCRdb reanalyzed the 5' RACE reads and collapses them to one entry per CDR3 protein, without DNA. The record lists about 160,000 distinct CDR3 sequences, of which the ten most abundant hold 20% to 25%. The specimen sequenced was blood T cells: a sorted CD56 or NKG2C T cell subset, CD4+ or CD8+ T cells, or bulk PBMC T cells (not recorded which). The receptors shown here come from a man aged 18-69 years in good health.

The gene calls are TRBV6-2 or TRBV6-3 and TRBJ2-3; lacking DNA, the TRBD2 call made by TCRdb goes unchecked. Germline V gene sequence: CDR1 MNHEY, CDR2 SVGEGT. The CDR3 covers 15 residues. This CDR3 reads CASSYGGGAADTQYF.

The V gene is TRBV7-9, the J gene TRBJ1-2; TCRdb indicates TRBD1, and absent DNA this call remains unverified. Looked up from germline, CDR1 is SEHNR and CDR2 is FQNEAQ (reference sequence). The CDR3 covers 16 residues. The chain's CDR3 is CASSPAGTTANYGYTF. The variable domain in full, completed from reference TRBV7-9 and TRBJ1-2, reads DTGVSQNPRHKITKRGQNVTFRCDPISEHNRLYWYRQTLGQGPEFLTYFQNEAQLEKSRLLSDRFSAERPKGSFSTLEIQRTEQGDSAMYLCASSPAGTTANYGYTFGSGTRLTVV.

The V and J genes are TRBV3-1 and TRBJ2-1; TCRdb's D call, TRBD1, is unchecked because there is no DNA. This CDR3 has 14 amino acids. CDR1 and CDR2 from the germline V gene are LGHDT and YNNKEL (reference sequence). CDR3 amino acids: CASSFPQGYNEQFF.

This chain connects TRBV6-5 to TRBJ2-7; absent DNA, TCRdb's TRBD2 call cannot be checked. This CDR3 has 16 residues. Per the germline V gene, CDR1 is MNHEY and CDR2 is SVGAGI. CDR3 sequence reads: CASSSLPGAAPYEQYF.